Reported below is one T cell receptor (beta chain). Its antigen is still unknown. The entry originates in a study of T cell responses to AZD1222 COVID-19 vaccine. Assay: immunoSEQ multiplex PCR; the TCRdb copy retains only in-frame clones and omits some. Of roughly 100,000 clones listed, around 83% were seen once; the top ten hold 5%. Study-wide findings and caveats: Sampling captured repertoires only after the peak T cell response. The span of vaccine-associated CD4 TCRs extended across spike, with dominance at 160-218 and 743-854. Females outnumbered males among donors, who were mostly white British; clonal diversity was possibly underestimated. Unmutated variant regions reportedly attract nearly half of all spike-specific TCRs.

The sequencing used peripheral blood, collected on day 0 of AZD1222 vaccination. The sequence was collected from an adult in good health.

CDR3 amino acids: CATTPGANYGYTF. CDR3 nucleotide sequence: TGTGCCACAACTCCGGGAGCTAACTATGGCTACACCTTC. V gene TRBV2 combines with J gene TRBJ1-2, with D unresolved. Germline V gene sequence: CDR1 SNHLY, CDR2 FYNNEI. Between the trimmed V and J ends, which lost 10 bases and 0 bases, there was a span of 12 bases. The CDR3 totals 13 residues.